A single sample is the source of the 30 T cell receptor beta chains below, sequenced in a study of CD8 T cells in Susac syndrome. The authors reverse transcribed roughly 0.5 to 1 ug RNA with random hexamers. MiXCR was run by TCRdb on the immunoSEQ multiplex PCR reads, yielding one entry per CDR3 protein. The repertoire has 100,000 or so distinct CDR3 sequences, roughly 92% of them found once; the top ten carry about 0.12%. The sequenced sample consisted of CD8+ T cells from PBMCs. All receptors come from a human donor in good health.

This sequence joins TRBV20-1 and TRBJ1-6, with 7 bases fitting TRBD1. From germline, CDR1 is DFQATT and CDR2 SNEGSKA (reference sequence). Unmatched junction bases numbered 6, after V lost 4 bases and J lost 3 bases. The CDR3 loop spans 15 amino acids. CDR3 sequence: CSATQGGGYNSPLHF. CDR3 in DNA: TGCAGTGCTACCCAAGGGGGCGGCTATAATTCACCCCTCCACTTT.

This chain's CDR3 is CASSFAPSLGTYTGELFF. The CDR3 DNA reads as TGTGCCAGCAGCTTCGCACCGTCTTTGGGGACCTACACCGGGGAGCTGTTTTTT. The chain couples TRBV7-2 to TRBJ2-2; D tentatively fits TRBD1 or TRBD2 (5 bases each). V was clipped by 3 bases and J by 3 bases, with 20 bases between them. Germline-derived CDR1 and CDR2 are SGHTA and FQGNSA. The CDR3 extends over 18 amino acids.

A single count supports this clonotype. This sequence joins TRBV7-6 and TRBJ2-3, with 7 bases lining up with TRBD2. Trimming cost V 5 bases and J 4 bases; bases outside gene matches: 6. CDR3 size: 14 residues. CDR1 and CDR2 (germline): SGHVS, FNYEAQ. The CDR3 loop is CASSHGGTADTQYF. CDR3 nucleotide sequence: TGTGCCAGCAGCCACGGGGGGACGGCAGATACGCAGTATTTT.

V and J are TRBV2 and TRBJ2-5; 7 nucleotides agree with TRBD2. CDR1 and CDR2 (germline): SNHLY, FYNNEI. This CDR3 has 14 residues. J was trimmed by 5 bases and V by 7 bases; bases with no gene match: 10. The CDR3: CASNRREPRETQYF. The CDR3 DNA reads as TGTGCCAGCAATCGGCGGGAGCCGCGGGAGACCCAGTACTTC. Full variable domain (outside the CDR3, taken from reference TRBV2 and TRBJ2-5): EPEVTQTPSHQVTQMGQEVILRCVPISNHLYFYWYRQILGQKVEFLVSFYNNEISEKSEIFDDQFSVERPDGSNFTLKIRSTKLEDSAMYFCASNRREPRETQYFGPGTRLLVL.

The chain has TRBV24-1 and TRBJ2-1; D is unresolved. Trimming pared 2 bases from V and 7 bases from J, leaving 8 bases between. This CDR3 is 13 amino acids long. CDR1 is KGHDR and CDR2 is SFDVKD in the germline V gene. CDR3 nucleotides: TGTGCCACCAGTGATTCAGTTACAAATGAGCAGTTCTTC. This translates into CATSDSVTNEQFF.

The rearrangement joins TRBV7-9 to TRBJ2-5; 12 positions agree with TRBD2. CDR1 is SEHNR, CDR2 FQNEAQ, per germline (reference sequence). V lost 2 bases and J lost 3; bases outside the gene matches: 4. CDR3 size: 16 residues. In DNA form, the CDR3 reads TGTGCCAGCAGCTTAAATCCTAGCGGGAGGGAAGAGACCCAGTACTTC. Residues: CASSLNPSGREETQYF.

The V call is TRBV5-1, the J call TRBJ1-4, with D tentatively TRBD1 (6 bases). There are 16 residues in the CDR3. CDR1 and CDR2 from the germline V gene are SGHRS and YFSETQ. V was trimmed by 4 bases and J by 0 bases, leaving 13 bases between them. The CDR3 DNA is TGCGCCAGCAGCCCGGAGGGGGGGGCAACTAATGAAAAACTGTTTTTT. Translation: CASSPEGGATNEKLFF.

The CDR3 DNA sequence: TGTGCCAGCAGCTTAACAGGGGGCATTGATTCACCCCTCCACTTT. As protein: CASSLTGGIDSPLHF. The chain links TRBV12-3 or TRBV12-4 to TRBJ1-6; 9 nucleotides align to TRBD1. J gave up 8 bases and V 6 bases, and 8 bases lay outside the gene matches. The CDR3 spans 15 residues.

The genes are TRBV7-9 and TRBJ1-1, with no clear D. Germline V gives CDR1 SEHNR, CDR2 FQNEAQ (reference sequence). This CDR3 is built from 14 residues. Between the trimmed V and J ends, which lost 1 base and 1 base, there was a span of 7 bases. CDR3: CASSLGAQNTEAFF. As DNA, the CDR3 is TGTGCCAGCAGCTTAGGGGCGCAGAACACTGAAGCTTTCTTT.

This clonotype appeared once. V usage is TRBV6-2 or TRBV6-3 and J usage is TRBJ1-6; D gene ambiguous. CDR1 MNHEY and CDR2 SVGEGT come from the germline V gene. V was pared by 9 bases and J by 7 bases, with 16 bases between. CDR3 length equals 14 residues. CDR3 amino acids: CASRMGSWNSPLHF. Here the CDR3 DNA reads TGTGCCAGTCGGATGGGGTCGTGGAATTCACCCCTCCACTTT.

The CDR3 region is CASSLEPGGTGAFF. The CDR3 DNA follows: TGTGCCAGCAGCTTGGAGCCAGGCGGAACAGGAGCTTTCTTT. The chain employs TRBV5-8 and TRBJ1-1; tentatively, D is TRBD1 (5 bases). The CDR3 is made up of 14 amino acids. CDR1 is SGHTS, CDR2 YDEGEE, per germline. V was pared by 0 bases and J by 10 bases, with 16 bases between.

V gene TRBV20-1 combines with J gene TRBJ2-3; 10 positions agree with TRBD1. Germline V gives CDR1 DFQATT, CDR2 SNEGSKA (reference sequence). CDR3 length: 14 amino acids. CDR3 sequence (DNA): TGCACCCTCCGACAGGGGGCTGGCACAGATACGCAGTATTTT. Translation gives CTLRQGAGTDTQYF.

CDR3 DNA sequence: TGCAGTGCTAGATCCAATGCAATCTACGAGCAGTACTTC. Its protein is CSARSNAIYEQYF. V and J are TRBV20-1 and TRBJ2-7, with unresolved D. Trimming cost V 2 bases and J 3 bases, with 11 bases left between them. This CDR3 is 13 amino acids long. Per the germline V gene, CDR1 is DFQATT and CDR2 is SNEGSKA (reference sequence).

The chain has TRBV20-1 and TRBJ2-1; no clear D gene. V lost 0 bases and J 8 bases, leaving 8 bases between the germline ends. The germline gives CDR1 DFQATT, CDR2 SNEGSKA (reference sequence). This CDR3 comprises 12 residues. The CDR3 sequence: CSARDPPYEQFF. The DNA of the CDR3 is TGCAGTGCTAGAGATCCCCCCTATGAGCAGTTCTTC.

This clonotype was recorded a few times. The CDR3, as DNA: TGTGCCAGCAGTCCTTCCTACAATGAGCAGTTCTTC. Translation gives CASSPSYNEQFF. This sequence joins TRBV7-2 and TRBJ2-1; the D is unclear. Germline V CDR1 and CDR2: SGHTA, FQGNSA. This CDR3 has 12 residues. With 6 bases removed from V and 1 base from J, the gap between germline ends came to 4 bases.

The chain links TRBV2 to TRBJ1-3; D is unclear. Trimming stripped 7 bases from V and 0 bases from J, with 10 bases between. Germline V gives CDR1 SNHLY, CDR2 FYNNEI. The CDR3 has 14 amino acids. The CDR3 DNA reads as TGTGCCAGCACTTGGACCGGCTCTGGAAACACCATATATTTT. This codes for CASTWTGSGNTIYF. Looking up the rest from reference TRBV2 and TRBJ1-3 gives the full variable domain: EPEVTQTPSHQVTQMGQEVILRCVPISNHLYFYWYRQILGQKVEFLVSFYNNEISEKSEIFDDQFSVERPDGSNFTLKIRSTKLEDSAMYFCASTWTGSGNTIYFGEGSWLTVV.

The rearrangement uses TRBV27 and TRBJ1-1; weak D call: TRBD1 (6 bases). CDR1 and CDR2 from the germline V gene are MNHEY and SMNVEV (reference sequence). The V and J ends lost 5 bases and 4 bases respectively, with 17 bases between them. CDR3 length equals 15 residues. The CDR3 sequence: CASSGVRGIGTEAFF. The CDR3 region has the DNA TGTGCCAGCAGTGGGGTCAGGGGAATCGGCACTGAAGCTTTCTTT.

The J gene is TRBJ2-3, the V gene TRBV30; 7 bases align to TRBD2. Germline trimming cut 6 bases from V and 8 bases from J; bases unmatched to any gene: 11. CDR3 length: 13 residues. The germline gives CDR1 GTSNPN, CDR2 SVGIG (reference sequence). The CDR3: CACLAGQGGTQYF. The CDR3 coding sequence is TGTGCCTGCTTAGCGGGTCAGGGAGGTACGCAGTATTTT.

The J gene is TRBJ1-5, the V gene TRBV6-2 or TRBV6-3; D possibly corresponds to TRBD1 (5 bases). The CDR3 totals 13 residues. V was clipped by 4 bases and J by 6 bases, with 10 bases between them. From germline, CDR1 is MNHEY and CDR2 SVGEGT. CDR3 protein: CASSSQGGQPQHF. As DNA, the CDR3 is TGTGCCAGCAGTTCCCAGGGTGGTCAGCCCCAGCATTTT.

This rearrangement joins TRBV29-1 to TRBJ2-5, with D hard to call. The CDR3 is 12 residues long. Trimming shortened V by 4 bases and J by 5 bases, and 11 bases separated the two germline ends. Germline V gives CDR1 SQVTM, CDR2 ANQGSEA. In DNA form, the CDR3 reads TGCAGCGTTGCGGAAGGGTCGGAGACCCAGTACTTC. It encodes CSVAEGSETQYF.

This chain links TRBV12-3 or TRBV12-4 with TRBJ2-7; D might be TRBD2 (6 bases). Trimming removed 3 bases from V and 2 bases from J, with 11 bases in between. The CDR3 runs 14 residues. CDR3 nucleotides: TGTGCCAGCAGTTTTGCGGGGTTGACCTACGAGCAGTACTTC. Encoded protein: CASSFAGLTYEQYF.

V and J are TRBV24-1 and TRBJ1-1; D gene ambiguous. Trimming removed 4 bases from V and 6 bases from J, with 20 bases in between. Germline CDR1 reads KGHDR; CDR2 reads SFDVKD. The CDR3 has 16 amino acids. The CDR3 nucleotides are TGTGCCACCAGTGACCACCTCCTCTATGCAGTCTCTGAAGCTTTCTTT. Translating it yields CATSDHLLYAVSEAFF.

The CDR3 DNA sequence: TGTGCCAGCAGCGCAGTGGGCACTGAAGCTTTCTTT. Translation gives CASSAVGTEAFF. The genes are TRBV7-9 and TRBJ1-1; no reliable D call. This CDR3 is built from 12 residues. The germline gives CDR1 SEHNR, CDR2 FQNEAQ (reference sequence). V shed 5 bases and J shed 4 bases, with 8 bases lying between them.

The genes are TRBV20-1 and TRBJ2-5; D not resolved. With 6 bases removed from V and 7 bases from J, the gap between germline ends came to 18 bases. The CDR3 length is 13 residues. CDR1 and CDR2 from the germline V gene are DFQATT and SNEGSKA (reference sequence). The CDR3 sequence: CSASDGSVGTQYF. The DNA for the CDR3 is TGCAGTGCCAGCGATGGTTCCGTGGGGACCCAGTACTTC.

CDR3 DNA: TGCGCCAGCAGCTTTTCGACGGGCGGATATGGCTACACCTTC. Translation: CASSFSTGGYGYTF. The gene calls are TRBV5-1 and TRBJ1-2; no clear D gene. V dropped 2 bases and J dropped 5 bases, with 13 bases sitting between them. CDR1 and CDR2 (germline): SGHRS, YFSETQ. The CDR3 runs 14 residues.

This chain joins TRBV19 and TRBJ2-3; TRBD1 matches at 9 bases. The trim removed 10 bases at V and 5 bases at J, leaving 10 bases unmatched. The CDR3 contains 14 residues. Germline CDR1 and CDR2: LNHDA and SQIVND (reference sequence). CDR3 region: CATTDRGRGDTQYF. The CDR3 DNA is TGTGCCACTACGGACAGGGGAAGGGGAGATACGCAGTATTTT.

DNA of the CDR3: TGTGCCACCAGCAGGACAGGCGGCGAGCAGTACTTC. As protein: CATSRTGGEQYF. The V and J genes are TRBV15 and TRBJ2-7, with D maybe TRBD1 (6 bases). The CDR3 runs to 12 residues. The germline V and J ends were trimmed by 3 bases and 6 bases, with 9 bases remaining between them. CDR1 and CDR2 (germline): LNHNV, YYDKDF (reference sequence).

The chain carries TRBV7-2 and TRBJ2-7; 9 bases map to TRBD1. The CDR3 runs 15 residues. Trimming took 6 bases from V and 6 from J; bases not matched to a gene: 12. CDR1 and CDR2 (germline): SGHTA, FQGNSA. The CDR3 DNA sequence: TGTGCCAGCAGGGAACCGGGGACAGGGACTGTCGAGCAGTACTTC. Amino acids: CASREPGTGTVEQYF.

This clonotype occurred a few times. The chain uses TRBV27 and TRBJ2-7; no clear D gene. This CDR3 has 13 amino acids. Trimming removed 3 bases at V and 1 base at J, with 7 bases between. The germline CDR1 and CDR2 sequences are MNHEY and SMNVEV (reference sequence). CDR3 bases: TGTGCCAGCAGTTTGACGGATTCCTACGAGCAGTACTTC. This translates into CASSLTDSYEQYF.

The chain employs TRBV7-9 and TRBJ1-5; D is uncertain. The germline V gene has CDR1 SEHNR and CDR2 FQNEAQ (reference sequence). CDR3 length: 15 amino acids. V was clipped by 6 bases and J by 4 bases, with 16 bases between them. The CDR3 protein is CASRAEEGANQPQHF. In DNA form, the CDR3 reads TGTGCCAGCAGGGCGGAAGAAGGTGCAAATCAGCCCCAGCATTTT.